This record concerns one TCR beta chain sequence. Its matching antigen is unknown. The study ran its PCR with 60 Vbeta and 13 Jbeta primers. The assay was immunoSEQ multiplex PCR, and TCRdb's table has in-frame clones only and misses some. The sample consists of around 200,000 clones, 80% to 90% of them appearing once. V lost 7 bases to trimming and J lost 5 bases; unmatched junction nucleotides: 19. Per germline, CDR1 WSHSY and CDR2 SAAADI. This CDR3 is 18 amino acids long. The sample belongs to a study of cytomegalovirus exposure and HLA in healthy donors. The study's findings and limits: An observed cluster of highly shared sequence variants was recorded as a likely sequencing artifact.

The sequencing sample was made of PBMCs. This clonotype originated in a woman between 25 and 40 years old in good health and CMV-seronegative. The chain recombines TRBV10-2 with TRBJ2-4, with TRBD1 matching over 8 bases. The CDR3: CASTPSKGQAGGENIQYF. The DNA of the CDR3 is TGCGCCAGCACACCATCAAAGGGACAGGCTGGCGGGGAAAACATTCAGTACTTC.